Below are 18 T cell receptor beta chains sequenced from a single sample in a study of tumor-infiltrating lymphocytes in localized non-small cell lung cancer. The assay was immunoSEQ multiplex PCR, and TCRdb's table has in-frame clones only and misses some. The top ten clones hold 4.5% to 7% of a sample with 8,500 to 9,500 clones, approximately 75% of them seen once. Sequencing used uninvolved lung tissue not adjacent to the tumor. These receptors were obtained from a human donor with non-small cell lung cancer.

This chain's CDR3 is CASSDPSPWDRVDEQYF. Here the CDR3 DNA reads TGTGCCAGCAGTGATCCTTCACCGTGGGACAGGGTGGACGAGCAGTACTTC. This chain links TRBV2 with TRBJ2-7, with TRBD1 matching over 9 bases. V was pared by 3 bases and J by 5 bases, with 14 bases of the junction left unmatched. Per germline, CDR1 SNHLY and CDR2 FYNNEI. This CDR3 comprises 17 residues.

J is TRBJ1-2 and V is TRBV5-6, with 10 positions matching TRBD1. From germline, CDR1 is SGHDT and CDR2 YYEEEE. There are 14 residues in the CDR3. Trimming at V came to 3 bases and at J to 7 bases, leaving 6 bases not matched to a gene. The DNA of the CDR3 is TGTGCCAGCAGCTCCGGGACAGGGGTTCTTGGCTACACCTTC. Translating gives CASSSGTGVLGYTF.

The chain joins TRBV30 to TRBJ2-6, with 8 positions matching TRBD1. Trimming took 1 base from V and 4 from J; bases not matched to a gene: 9. CDR1 is GTSNPN, CDR2 SVGIG, per germline (reference sequence). This CDR3 region has 17 residues. DNA of the CDR3: TGTGCCTGGAGTGAGAGCGGACAGGGCAAAGGGGCCAACGTCCTGACTTTC. This codes for CAWSESGQGKGANVLTF. Looking up the rest from reference TRBV30 and TRBJ2-6 gives the full variable domain: SQTIHQWPATLVQPVGSPLSLECTVEGTSNPNLYWYRQAAGRGLQLLFYSVGIGQISSEVPQNLSASRPQDRQFILSSKKLLLSDSGFYLCAWSESGQGKGANVLTFGAGSRLTVL.

A few counts support this clone. The chain is built from TRBV5-6 and TRBJ1-2, with D possibly being TRBD1 (6 bases). V dropped 0 bases and J dropped 8 bases, with 11 bases sitting between them. Looked up from germline, CDR1 is SGHDT and CDR2 is YYEEEE. The CDR3 loop spans 13 amino acids. The CDR3 region has the DNA TGTGCCAGCAGCTTGGACAGGGCGGGGGGCTACACCTTC. It yields the protein CASSLDRAGGYTF.

The V gene is TRBV6-6, the J gene TRBJ1-3; D is uncertain. The germline V gene has CDR1 MNHNY and CDR2 SVGAGI (reference sequence). Trimming shortened V by 0 bases and J by 4 bases, and 7 bases separated the two germline ends. The CDR3 sequence is 14 residues long. The CDR3 nucleotides are TGTGCCAGCAGTTACTCGATAAAAGGAAACACCATATATTTT. Residues: CASSYSIKGNTIYF.

The chain links TRBV29-1 to TRBJ2-3; D uncertain. Germline V CDR1 and CDR2: SQVTM, ANQGSEA. The CDR3 is made up of 12 amino acids. V lost 3 bases and J lost 2, with 6 bases in between. The CDR3 DNA is TGCAGCGTTGATCCTAACACAGATACGCAGTATTTT. It yields the protein CSVDPNTDTQYF.

V gene TRBV7-9 combines with J gene TRBJ2-7; D is perhaps TRBD1 (5 bases). Trimming took off 1 base at V and 2 bases at J, with 15 bases between the two ends. Germline-derived CDR1 and CDR2 are SEHNR and FQNEAQ (reference sequence). CDR3 size: 16 residues. CDR3 sequence reads: CASSLGRGRDTYEQYF. CDR3 in DNA: TGTGCCAGCAGCTTAGGTAGGGGCAGGGATACCTACGAGCAGTACTTC.

CDR3 sequence: CASSMELAGAREQYF. CDR3 DNA sequence: TGCGCCAGCAGCATGGAACTAGCGGGAGCAAGGGAGCAGTACTTC. V is TRBV5-1 and J is TRBJ2-7, with TRBD2 identical over 11 bases. The trim removed 4 bases at V and 7 bases at J, leaving 10 bases unmatched. Per the germline V gene, CDR1 is SGHRS and CDR2 is YFSETQ. CDR3 size: 15 residues.

The rearrangement joins TRBV7-9 to TRBJ2-1; D assignment may be TRBD1 or TRBD2 (5 bases each). This CDR3 has 13 residues. Germline V gene lookup returns CDR1 SEHNR and CDR2 FQNEAQ (reference sequence). The V gene lost 4 bases and the J gene lost 6 bases, with 10 bases spanning the gap. The CDR3: CASSSGTPNEQFF. DNA of the CDR3: TGTGCCAGCAGCTCCGGGACCCCCAATGAGCAGTTCTTC.

The chain is built from TRBV20-1 and TRBJ2-7; TRBD1 aligns across 10 bases. The CDR3 loop spans 11 amino acids. The germline CDR1 and CDR2 sequences are DFQATT and SNEGSKA (reference sequence). Trimming removed 7 bases from V and 3 bases from J; junction bases left unmatched: 0. The CDR3 sequence is CSGDRGYEQYF. As DNA, the CDR3 is TGCAGTGGGGACAGGGGCTACGAGCAGTACTTC.

The chain is built from TRBV6-5 and TRBJ1-5; 8 bases fit TRBD1. The CDR3 is 14 amino acids. Germline V lookup: CDR1 MNHEY, CDR2 SVGAGI. The junction had 3 bases not matched to a gene; V was cut back by 4 bases and J by 4 bases. The CDR3 bases are TGTGCCAGCAGTTTACGACAGGGGAATCAGCCCCAGCATTTT. Its translation is CASSLRQGNQPQHF.

CDR3: CASSLRLSIYEQYF. CDR3 bases: TGTGCCAGCAGTTTAAGACTATCTATCTACGAGCAGTACTTC. The gene calls are TRBV27 and TRBJ2-7, with a possible D match to TRBD2 (5 bases). CDR1 is MNHEY and CDR2 is SMNVEV in the germline V gene (reference sequence). CDR3 size: 14 residues. The ends were cut back, 2 bases at V and 3 bases at J, with 11 bases in the middle.

This clone was found a few times. The rearrangement links TRBV7-2 to TRBJ2-5; 10 bases line up with TRBD2. The CDR3 totals 16 residues. The germline V gene has CDR1 SGHTA and CDR2 FQGNSA. V dropped 5 bases and J dropped 5; count of bases not matched to a gene: 11. The CDR3 region has the DNA TGTGCCAGCAGCCGGCAGCGGGAGGGCCTCGGGGAGACCCAGTACTTC. This codes for CASSRQREGLGETQYF.

The genes are TRBV7-3 and TRBJ2-2; TRBD2 matches at 9 bases. V lost 0 bases, J lost 8 bases, and 4 bases stayed unmatched. The germline V gene has CDR1 SGHTA and CDR2 FQGTGA. This CDR3 is 15 amino acids long. The CDR3 protein is CASSLTREGPGELFF. As DNA, the CDR3 is TGTGCCAGCAGCTTAACGCGGGAGGGCCCGGGGGAGCTGTTTTTT.

The V and J genes are TRBV2 and TRBJ2-1, with 8 bases matching TRBD2. The CDR3 sequence is 15 residues long. V lost 7 bases, J lost 3 bases, and 8 bases stayed unmatched. Germline V gives CDR1 SNHLY, CDR2 FYNNEI. CDR3 protein: CASIRAGASYNEQFF. The CDR3 DNA sequence: TGTGCCAGCATTCGAGCGGGAGCAAGCTACAATGAGCAGTTCTTC. The full variable domain, completed using reference TRBV2 and TRBJ2-1, is EPEVTQTPSHQVTQMGQEVILRCVPISNHLYFYWYRQILGQKVEFLVSFYNNEISEKSEIFDDQFSVERPDGSNFTLKIRSTKLEDSAMYFCASIRAGASYNEQFFGPGTRLTVL.

The chain recombines TRBV4-1 with TRBJ1-2, with 10 bases matching TRBD1. The CDR3 has 14 residues. The germline V gene has CDR1 MGHRA and CDR2 YSYEKL. V shed 7 bases, J shed 7 bases, and the junction held 9 bases outside the gene matches. CDR3 in DNA: TGCGCCAGCAACACCCGGGACAGGGGTACTGGCTACACCTTC. This encodes CASNTRDRGTGYTF.

The rearrangement joins TRBV7-3 to TRBJ2-3; tentatively, D is TRBD2 (7 bases). Germline CDR1 reads SGHTA; CDR2 reads FQGTGA. The CDR3 covers 16 residues. V was shortened by 3 bases and J by 0 bases, with 13 bases between the two germline ends. CDR3: CASSFRAGTSTDTQYF. The CDR3 DNA reads as TGTGCCAGCAGCTTTAGAGCGGGGACAAGCACAGATACGCAGTATTTT. Full variable domain (missing parts from reference TRBV7-3 and TRBJ2-3): GAGVSQTPSNKVTEKGKYVELRCDPISGHTALYWYRQSLGQGPEFLIYFQGTGAADDSGLPNDRFFAVRPEGSVSTLKIQRTERGDSAVYLCASSFRAGTSTDTQYFGPGTRLTVL.

This chain uses TRBV2 with TRBJ2-7, with 10 bases that match TRBD2. V was pared by 6 bases and J by 3 bases, with 11 bases of the junction left unmatched. Germline loops: CDR1 SNHLY, CDR2 FYNNEI. The CDR3 length is 16 residues. The CDR3, as DNA: TGTGCCAGCAGGGGGAACCCGACTAGCGGGCTCTACGAGCAGTACTTC. It translates to CASRGNPTSGLYEQYF.